A single sample is the source of the 16 T cell receptor beta chains below, sequenced in a study of T-cell memory formation after mild COVID-19. TCRdb re-analysed the 5' RACE reads in MiXCR, keeping a single row per CDR3 protein. The sample lists about 390,000 distinct CDR3 sequences, 16% occurring once. Material for sequencing was PBMCs or a T cell subset sorted from them (not recorded which). Receptors were obtained from a man between 18 and 35 years old who had mild COVID-19 (a few samples of this study predate the infection). Cell type and time point are not known.

This chain uses TRBV24-1 with TRBJ1-1; a possible D gene is TRBD1 (5 bases). The CDR3 contains 15 residues. Trimming removed 0 bases from V and 7 bases from J, with 14 bases in between. Germline V lookup: CDR1 KGHDR, CDR2 SFDVKD. In DNA form, the CDR3 reads TGTGCCACCAGTGATTTGGGACAAATGACGCTTGAAGCTTTCTTT. Translating it yields CATSDLGQMTLEAFF.

The chain links TRBV27 to TRBJ2-4, with D possibly TRBD1 on 6 matching bases. Trimming removed 6 bases at V and 6 bases at J, with 6 bases between. This CDR3 has 11 residues. Germline V gene sequence: CDR1 MNHEY, CDR2 SMNVEV (reference sequence). The CDR3 region is CASRQGNIQYF. The DNA of the CDR3 is TGTGCCAGCAGACAGGGAAACATTCAGTACTTC.

In this sample, this clonotype turned up many times. This chain links TRBV5-1 with TRBJ2-1, with a possible D match to TRBD1 (7 bases). Germline V gives CDR1 SGHRS, CDR2 YFSETQ. Deletions cut 3 bases from V and 12 bases from J, with 25 bases between. This CDR3 contains 16 residues. The CDR3: CASSSVQGTAQGGQFF. CDR3 sequence (DNA): TGCGCCAGCAGCTCTGTACAGGGAACCGCGCAGGGGGGGCAGTTCTTC.

The CDR3 is CASSTEGGGYTF. The CDR3 DNA reads TGTGCCAGCAGCACGGAGGGGGGCGGCTACACCTTC. The chain joins TRBV7-9 to TRBJ1-2; maybe TRBD1 (6 bases). The ends were cut back, 5 bases at V and 8 bases at J, with 12 bases in the middle. The germline gives CDR1 SEHNR, CDR2 FQNEAQ (reference sequence). The CDR3 is made up of 12 amino acids.

This clonotype has a count of ten or more. CDR3 region: CASSYDGGMNNEQFF. As DNA, the CDR3 is TGTGCCAGCAGTTACGACGGGGGGATGAACAATGAGCAGTTCTTC. The chain carries TRBV6-2 or TRBV6-3 and TRBJ2-1, with 7 nucleotides matching TRBD2. CDR1 and CDR2 (germline): MNHEY, SVGEGT. V lost 2 bases, J lost 5 bases, and 6 bases stayed unmatched. The CDR3 has 15 residues.

This clonotype was counted only a few times. Relative to the germline gene, one junction end is altered; a read error may explain this. The chain joins TRBV7-7 to TRBJ2-3, with 11 bases matching TRBD2. This CDR3 has 15 residues. CDR1 and CDR2 (germline): SSHAT, FNYEAQ (reference sequence). The CDR3: CASSQLAGASDTQYF. The CDR3 nucleotides read TGTGCTAGCAGCCAACTAGCGGGGGCCTCAGATACGCAGTATTTT. Filled out from reference TRBV7-7 and TRBJ2-3, the complete variable domain reads GAGVSQSPRYKVTKRGQDVTLRCDPISSHATLYWYQQALGQGPEFLTYFNYEAQPDKSGLPSDRFSAERPEGSISTLTIQRTEQRDSAMYRCASSQLAGASDTQYFGPGTRLTVL.

This clonotype was counted a few times. This sequence joins TRBV7-2 and TRBJ2-1, with 8 bases identical to TRBD1. The CDR3 is made up of 18 amino acids. Germline trimming cut 6 bases from V and 4 bases from J; bases unmatched to any gene: 17. The germline V gene encodes CDR1 SGHTA and CDR2 FQGNSA. The CDR3 here is CASRPWGQALTLYNEQFF. The CDR3 bases are TGTGCCAGCAGACCTTGGGGACAGGCCTTGACTTTATACAATGAGCAGTTCTTC.

The genes are TRBV7-2 and TRBJ2-7, with 13 bases aligning to TRBD2. This CDR3 has 16 amino acids. CDR1 SGHTA and CDR2 FQGNSA come from the germline V gene. Losses at the gene ends were 2 bases for V and 7 bases for J; bases not matched to a gene: 8. As DNA, the CDR3 is TGTGCCAGCAGCTTACCACTAGCGGGGGGGCGCGTGGAGCAGTACTTC. Residues: CASSLPLAGGRVEQYF.

The chain recombines TRBV7-6 with TRBJ2-1; 11 bases match TRBD1. This CDR3 has 15 amino acids. Germline loops: CDR1 SGHVS, CDR2 FNYEAQ. With 1 base clipped from V and 9 bases from J, the junction kept 5 bases outside the gene matches. The CDR3 reads CASSLGTGGMGEQFF. CDR3 nucleotides: TGTGCCAGCAGCTTAGGGACAGGGGGCATGGGTGAGCAGTTCTTC.

This clonotype was seen only a few times. V usage is TRBV18 and J usage is TRBJ1-5, with no clear D. V lost 2 bases and J lost 6, with 8 bases in between. The germline V gene has CDR1 KGHSH and CDR2 LQKENI. This CDR3 has 13 residues. CDR3 in amino acids: CASSPEGSQPQHF. The CDR3 DNA reads as TGTGCCAGCTCACCAGAAGGGAGTCAGCCCCAGCATTTT.

This clonotype was detected many times. The CDR3 DNA reads TGTGCCAGCAGCTTAGTTGGTAACTATGGCTACACCTTC. This sequence encodes CASSLVGNYGYTF. The V gene is TRBV11-2, the J gene TRBJ1-2; the D is unclear. Per the germline V gene, CDR1 is SGHAT and CDR2 is FQNNGV. The CDR3 loop spans 13 amino acids. V shed 1 base and J shed 1 base, with 4 bases lying between them.

The chain is built from TRBV7-9 and TRBJ1-5; D gene ambiguous. Germline V gene data show CDR1 as SEHNR and CDR2 as FQNEAQ (reference sequence). The CDR3 runs to 14 residues. V lost 4 bases to trimming and J lost 3 bases, with 10 bases between them. The CDR3, as DNA: TGTGCCAGCAGCTCACTATCCGCCAATCAGCCCCAGCATTTT. Translation gives CASSSLSANQPQHF.

Regarding this clonotype: A much bigger clone sits one base away, suggesting this may be a read error. The V gene is TRBV12-3 or TRBV12-4, the J gene TRBJ1-5, with 11 bases matching TRBD1. The V and J ends lost 6 bases and 5 bases, in that order; junction bases with no gene match: 3. CDR3 length: 14 amino acids. CDR3 sequence reads: CASRGQGDYQPQHF. The CDR3 DNA follows: TGTGCCAGCAGGGGACAGGGGGACTATCAGCCCCAGCATTTT.

This clonotype came up a few times. The J gene is TRBJ2-5, the V gene TRBV7-6; D not certain. The CDR3 sequence is 17 residues long. CDR1 and CDR2 from the germline V gene are SGHVS and FNYEAQ. V was shortened by 5 bases and J by 1 base, with 20 bases between the two germline ends. The CDR3 region is CASSPRLGHTRQETQYF. CDR3 sequence (DNA): TGTGCCAGCAGCCCCAGGTTGGGCCATACCCGCCAAGAGACCCAGTACTTC.

The chain links TRBV12-3 or TRBV12-4 to TRBJ1-3; no firm D call. The CDR3 runs to 12 residues. V lost 7 bases and J 8 bases, leaving 12 bases between the germline ends. The chain's CDR3 is CASNHLADTIYF. The CDR3 nucleotides read TGTGCCAGCAACCACTTGGCGGACACCATATATTTT.

The V gene is TRBV7-3, the J gene TRBJ1-1; D not resolved. The ends were cut back, 6 bases at V and 0 bases at J, with 8 bases in the middle. Germline CDR1 and CDR2: SGHTA and FQGTGA. The CDR3 sequence is 13 residues long. In nucleotides, the CDR3 is TGTGCCAGCAGTGAGGGAGTGAACACTGAAGCTTTCTTT. Protein product: CASSEGVNTEAFF.